This T cell receptor (beta chain) emerged from a study of graft-versus-host responses after intestinal transplantation. Study-wide background: Induction with anti-thymocyte globulin, then tacrolimus and steroids for roughly 3 years, was given to all recipients.

Clones were read by immunoSEQ multiplex PCR, and TCRdb kept only the in-frame ones, dropping some. This sample yields 75,000 to 100,000 clones, of which roughly four fifths are seen a single time; roughly a sixth belongs to the top ten. Germline loops: CDR1 PRHDT, CDR2 FYEKMQ (reference sequence). CDR3 length: 17 residues. Details on this clone: What it recognizes is unknown. The junction shows a germline mismatch at one end, possibly a read error.

The sequencing used unstimulated CD8+ T cells sorted from spleen or lymph node cells, collected before intestinal transplant. This TCR was recovered from a human donor who received an intestinal transplant. The chain carries TRBV13 and TRBJ1-1, with 10 bases identical to TRBD1. Written as DNA, the CDR3 is TGTGCCAGCAGCTTAGGGACAGGGGGCGCTGGGGGCACTGAAGCTCTCTTT. Amino acids: CASSLGTGGAGGTEALF.